The 27 T cell receptor beta chains below all came from one sample that was sequenced in a study of shared clonotypes between healthy human individuals (dated by TCRdb to 2018 to 2020). Library preparation employed the immunoSEQ multiplex PCR assay. As stored in TCRdb, this immuneACCESS dataset retains in-frame rearrangements with V and J assigned. A fraction of the clones does not appear; measured against another copy, unresolved V genes explain less than half of the discrepancy, and the remainder lacks a known reason. The table for this sample lists approximately 510,000 clones; 70% to 80% of them were counted only once. Around 13% of the sample is taken by the ten largest. The sequencing input was PBMCs. Receptor source: a woman between 35 and 50 years old in good health. Some clones in this sample may be carry-over from other donors' samples.

The table lists this clone with a few counts. This chain uses TRBV20-1 with TRBJ2-5; no firm D call. This CDR3 has 11 residues. The germline V and J ends were trimmed by 6 bases and 0 bases, with 5 bases remaining between them. Germline CDR1 reads DFQATT; CDR2 reads SNEGSKA (reference sequence). The CDR3 nucleotides are TGCAGTGCCACGGACCAAGAGACCCAGTACTTC. Amino acids: CSATDQETQYF.

The rearrangement joins TRBV7-2 to TRBJ2-3; TRBD1 aligns across 9 bases. The CDR3 covers 12 residues. V shed 5 bases and J 11 bases; nucleotides not matched to a gene: 5. Germline-derived CDR1 and CDR2 are SGHTA and FQGNSA. The chain's CDR3 is CASSEGQGKQYF. DNA of the CDR3: TGTGCCAGCAGCGAGGGACAGGGCAAGCAGTATTTT.

The chain has TRBV6-1 and TRBJ1-4; maybe TRBD1 (5 bases). The V end was cut by 2 bases, the J end by 2 bases, with 9 bases between. Germline V gene lookup returns CDR1 MNHNS and CDR2 SASEGT. This CDR3 is 15 amino acids long. The CDR3 loop is CASSEPGGTNEKLFF. The CDR3 DNA follows: TGTGCCAGCAGTGAACCGGGGGGTACTAATGAAAAACTGTTTTTT.

The J gene is TRBJ1-2, the V gene TRBV9; TRBD1 might be the D (5 bases). There are 15 residues in the CDR3. Per the germline V gene, CDR1 is SGDLS and CDR2 is YYNGEE. V was shortened by 1 base and J by 3 bases, with 13 bases between the two germline ends. In DNA, the CDR3 is TGTGCCAGCAGCGTATTCGGAAGGGGAGACTATGGCTACACCTTC. Its protein product is CASSVFGRGDYGYTF.

The chain is built from TRBV5-1 and TRBJ2-3; possibly TRBD1 or TRBD2 for D (5 bases each). V lost 1 base to trimming and J lost 0 bases, with 9 bases between them. CDR3 size: 15 residues. Germline lookup yields CDR1 SGHRS and CDR2 YFSETQ. Here the CDR3 DNA reads TGCGCCAGCAGCTTGCGGGACGGCAGCACAGATACGCAGTATTTT. This translates into CASSLRDGSTDTQYF. Drawing the rest from reference TRBV5-1 and TRBJ2-3, the complete variable domain is KAGVTQTPRYLIKTRGQQVTLSCSPISGHRSVSWYQQTPGQGLQFLFEYFSETQRNKGNFPGRFSGRQFSNSRSEMNVSTLELGDSALYLCASSLRDGSTDTQYFGPGTRLTVL.

This clone has ten or more counts. V is TRBV5-1 and J is TRBJ1-4, with TRBD1 matching 10 bases. The V and J ends lost 4 bases and 7 bases, in that order; junction bases with no gene match: 7. Germline V gene sequence: CDR1 SGHRS, CDR2 YFSETQ. This CDR3 has 15 residues. DNA for the CDR3: TGCGCCAGCAGCATAGAAGGGACAGGGGTTGAAAAACTGTTTTTT. Its translation is CASSIEGTGVEKLFF. Full variable domain (remainder filled in from reference TRBV5-1 and TRBJ1-4): KAGVTQTPRYLIKTRGQQVTLSCSPISGHRSVSWYQQTPGQGLQFLFEYFSETQRNKGNFPGRFSGRQFSNSRSEMNVSTLELGDSALYLCASSIEGTGVEKLFFGSGTQLSVL.

This chain joins TRBV5-1 and TRBJ2-3; D ambiguous. CDR1 is SGHRS, CDR2 YFSETQ, per germline. The CDR3 consists of 14 residues. V gave up 1 base and J gave up 0 bases, with 6 bases separating them. In DNA form, the CDR3 reads TGCGCCAGCAGCTTGATCGACAGCACAGATACGCAGTATTTT. It specifies CASSLIDSTDTQYF.

CDR3 residues: CASSEDPGGANVLTF. Written as DNA, the CDR3 is TGTGCCAGCAGTGAGGACCCAGGCGGGGCCAACGTCCTGACTTTC. This sequence joins TRBV6-4 and TRBJ2-6; D call uncertain. With 3 bases removed from V and 4 bases from J, the gap between germline ends came to 10 bases. This CDR3 is built from 15 residues. Germline-derived CDR1 and CDR2 are MRHNA and SNTAGT.

CDR3 protein: CASSFLAGAGYTF. The CDR3 nucleotides read TGTGCCAGCAGTTTCCTGGCGGGGGCCGGCTACACCTTC. The chain has TRBV28 and TRBJ1-2, with D perhaps TRBD1 (6 bases). V was clipped by 3 bases and J by 8 bases, with 13 bases between them. This CDR3 comprises 13 residues. The germline CDR1 and CDR2 sequences are MDHEN and SYDVKM.

A single count supports this clone. The chain has TRBV5-1 and TRBJ2-7; D gene uncertain. The CDR3 is 14 amino acids. V lost 0 bases and J 7 bases, leaving 14 bases between the germline ends. The germline gives CDR1 SGHRS, CDR2 YFSETQ. The CDR3 spells CASSLAERALEQYF. CDR3 nucleotides: TGCGCCAGCAGCTTGGCGGAGCGAGCGTTGGAGCAGTACTTC.

This chain links TRBV19 with TRBJ1-5, with unresolved D. The length of the CDR3 is 17 residues. The V and J ends lost 5 bases and 0 bases respectively, with 17 bases between them. The V gene's germline CDR1 is LNHDA and CDR2 SQIVND (reference sequence). The CDR3 spells CASSDPLRRASNQPQHF. CDR3 nucleotides: TGTGCCAGTAGTGATCCCCTTAGACGGGCTAGCAATCAGCCCCAGCATTTT.

V usage is TRBV7-3 and J usage is TRBJ1-1, with D uncertain. The CDR3 runs 13 residues. Between the trimmed V and J ends, which lost 5 bases and 1 base, there was a span of 8 bases. CDR1 and CDR2 (germline): SGHTA, FQGTGA. CDR3 coding DNA: TGTGCCAGCAGCCCACTCAAGAACACTGAAGCTTTCTTT. Translating it yields CASSPLKNTEAFF. Together with reference TRBV7-3 and TRBJ1-1, the CDR3 gives the full variable domain: GAGVSQTPSNKVTEKGKYVELRCDPISGHTALYWYRQSLGQGPEFLIYFQGTGAADDSGLPNDRFFAVRPEGSVSTLKIQRTERGDSAVYLCASSPLKNTEAFFGQGTRLTVV.

The chain links TRBV30 to TRBJ2-2; 8 positions match TRBD2. Germline CDR1 GTSNPN, CDR2 SVGIG (reference sequence). The CDR3 runs 13 residues. The junction had 4 bases not matched to a gene; V was cut back by 3 bases and J by 7 bases. The CDR3 protein is CAWSGRAVGELFF. The DNA for the CDR3 is TGTGCCTGGAGCGGGAGGGCCGTCGGGGAGCTGTTTTTT.

This clone has a single count. The V gene is TRBV6-5, the J gene TRBJ2-5, with TRBD1 matching 7 bases. The end of the DNA is better explained by TRBJ2-7, so the J call may be wrong. The CDR3 consists of 14 residues. The V gene's germline CDR1 is MNHEY and CDR2 SVGAGI. CDR3 nucleotide sequence: TGTGCCAGCAGTGGGGGACAGAGCTCCTACGAGCAGTACTTC. Translating it yields CASSGGQSSYEQYF.

As for this clone: The same CDR3 also results from other DNA sequences found in this sample. V gene TRBV27 combines with J gene TRBJ1-2; perhaps TRBD1 as D (5 bases). Trimming took off 2 bases at V and 2 bases at J, with 12 bases between the two ends. Germline V gene sequence: CDR1 MNHEY, CDR2 SMNVEV (reference sequence). The CDR3 is 15 amino acids. Here the CDR3 DNA reads TGTGCCAGCAGTTTAAGCTGGCAGGGAAACTATGGCTACACCTTC. It yields the protein CASSLSWQGNYGYTF.

The genes are TRBV29-1 and TRBJ1-2, with TRBD1 matching over 12 bases. Germline loops: CDR1 SQVTM, CDR2 ANQGSEA. CDR3 size: 16 residues. The junction had 9 bases not matched to a gene; V was cut back by 6 bases and J by 1 base. CDR3 residues: CSVQGGQGAFNYGYTF. The CDR3 bases are TGCAGCGTCCAAGGGGGACAGGGGGCTTTTAACTATGGCTACACCTTC.

This chain connects TRBV28 to TRBJ2-3; D unresolved. Trimming left V 2 bases short and J 5 bases short, with 5 bases between. Germline values: CDR1 MDHEN, CDR2 SYDVKM. CDR3 length: 12 residues. DNA of the CDR3: TGTGCCAGCAGTTTACAGATAGATACGCAGTATTTT. This gives the protein CASSLQIDTQYF.

J is TRBJ2-6 and V is TRBV6-5, with 7 bases that match TRBD2. The length of the CDR3 is 15 residues. Per germline, CDR1 MNHEY and CDR2 SVGAGI. V dropped 6 bases and J dropped 2; count of bases not matched to a gene: 4. The CDR3 loop is CASSYGGTGANVLTF. CDR3 in DNA: TGTGCCAGCAGCTACGGGGGGACTGGGGCCAACGTCCTGACTTTC.

In this sample, this clone turned up a few times. The chain has TRBV7-9 and TRBJ2-5; perhaps TRBD1 as D (5 bases). Trimming shortened V by 4 bases and J by 2 bases, and 8 bases separated the two germline ends. CDR1 is SEHNR, CDR2 FQNEAQ, per germline (reference sequence). The CDR3 length is 13 residues. The CDR3, as DNA: TGTGCCAGCAGCTCTGACAGACAAGAGACCCAGTACTTC. Protein: CASSSDRQETQYF.

This clone has a single count. The same CDR3 is also encoded by other DNA sequences in this sample. V and J are TRBV2 and TRBJ2-5, with TRBD2 matching 7 bases. This CDR3 is built from 12 residues. V dropped 4 bases and J dropped 4; count of bases not matched to a gene: 0. Per the germline V gene, CDR1 is SNHLY and CDR2 is FYNNEI. CDR3 DNA: TGTGCCAGCAGTGGCGGGGGAGAGACCCAGTACTTC. Its protein is CASSGGGETQYF.

The chain carries TRBV9 and TRBJ2-2, with D perhaps TRBD1 (5 bases). CDR3 length equals 15 residues. Trimming shortened V by 4 bases and J by 2 bases, and 12 bases separated the two germline ends. Germline CDR1 and CDR2: SGDLS and YYNGEE. CDR3 DNA sequence: TGTGCCAGCAGCCTCCGTGGGGCCAACACCGGGGAGCTGTTTTTT. Translated: CASSLRGANTGELFF.

This clone showed up just a few times. The chain links TRBV6-5 to TRBJ2-1; 9 bases match TRBD2. This CDR3 has 15 amino acids. J was trimmed by 4 bases and V by 6 bases; bases with no gene match: 7. In germline, CDR1 is MNHEY, CDR2 SVGAGI. CDR3 nucleotide sequence: TGTGCCAGCAGCCGACAGGCGGGAGGGTACAATGAGCAGTTCTTC. Translated: CASSRQAGGYNEQFF.

This clone was detected only a few times. The V gene is TRBV5-1, the J gene TRBJ1-5; TRBD1 aligns across 9 bases. After removal of 4 bases from V and 7 bases from J, the junction contained 6 bases not matched to a gene. Germline V CDR1 and CDR2: SGHRS, YFSETQ. This CDR3 spans 14 amino acids. The CDR3 loop reads CASSIDRGSQPQHF. In DNA, the CDR3 is TGCGCCAGCAGCATCGACAGGGGGAGCCAGCCCCAGCATTTT.

A word on this clone: One end of the junction does not line up with germline, which may come from a read error. This chain uses TRBV7-7 with TRBJ2-3; 13 bases agree with TRBD2. The CDR3 extends over 16 amino acids. CDR1 and CDR2 from the germline V gene are SSHAT and FNYEAQ (reference sequence). CDR3 protein: CASSLLAGGTTDTQYF. The CDR3 coding sequence is TGTGCTAGCAGCCTACTAGCGGGAGGGACCACAGATACGCAGTATTTT.

V and J are TRBV27 and TRBJ2-1; possibly TRBD2 for D (6 bases). The CDR3 contains 18 residues. Germline-derived CDR1 and CDR2 are MNHEY and SMNVEV (reference sequence). Trimming left V 6 bases short and J 9 bases short, with 30 bases between. CDR3 in DNA: TGTGCCAGCAGAACACGGAAGGGACTCCCGAGTTTGGGCACTGAGCAGTTCTTC. Translated: CASRTRKGLPSLGTEQFF.

The rearrangement joins TRBV5-4 to TRBJ2-7; TRBD2 matches 13 bases. The CDR3 sequence is 16 residues long. With V trimmed by 3 bases and J by 5 bases, 8 bases remained unmatched. CDR1 and CDR2 from the germline V gene are SGHNT and YYREEE (reference sequence). CDR3 sequence reads: CASSSGLAGVIDEQYF. CDR3 nucleotides: TGTGCCAGCAGCTCTGGACTAGCGGGAGTTATCGACGAGCAGTACTTC.

The genes are TRBV27 and TRBJ2-7; TRBD2 matches at 11 bases. V gave up 6 bases and J gave up 4 bases; unmatched junction bases: 8. The CDR3 loop spans 15 amino acids. Germline V CDR1 and CDR2: MNHEY, SMNVEV (reference sequence). This chain's CDR3 is CASRDPSGRWYEQYF. The CDR3, as DNA: TGTGCCAGCAGAGACCCTAGCGGGAGGTGGTACGAGCAGTACTTC.